This T cell receptor (beta chain) was found in a study of a mutant IDH1 vaccine in newly diagnosed glioma. Indicated time point: week 35, safety follow-up. Each dose of the vaccine consisted of 300 ug of mutant IDH1 20-mer peptide, with topical imiquimod. Patients came in for eight vaccinations, in weeks 1, 3, 5, 7, 11, 15, 19 and 23. The protocol was immunoSEQ multiplex PCR, while the TCRdb copy is restricted to in-frame clones and leaves out a portion. Of 69,000 or so clones listed, 70% to 90% are singletons. The CDR3 contains 16 residues. Trimming removed 5 bases at V and 4 bases at J, with 17 bases between. Per germline, CDR1 SGHAT and CDR2 FQNNGV. To note about this clone: Its antigen is as yet unknown.

This TCR was sampled from a man between 25 and 39 years old with glioma. This rearrangement joins TRBV11-2 to TRBJ2-2; no definite D call. The sample was PBMCs, taken from a glioma patient whose treatment included an IDH1 peptide vaccine. This chain's CDR3 is CASSPRDERFTGELFF. CDR3 sequence (DNA): TGTGCCAGCAGCCCCAGAGATGAGCGCTTCACCGGGGAGCTGTTTTTT.